This T cell receptor (beta chain) comes out of a study of cytomegalovirus exposure and HLA in healthy donors. Findings of the study overall: Upon later analysis, TCR association rates were observed to vary by HLA locus, being highest for DRB1 and lowest for HLA-C. A prior analysis recorded that most TCR beta V segments were productive about 90% or about 30% of the time.

Vbeta (60) and Jbeta (13) primers were used in the PCR. In the study's own analysis: The authors later counted roughly 79 million unique TCR beta chains, some 12 million of them shared. Sequenced by immunoSEQ multiplex PCR; TCRdb stores in-frame clones only, minus some. D and trimming come from the DNA, and the V and J calls and clone size come from that table. The sample records 180,000 or so clones, 70% to 80% being singletons. CDR1 is LGHNT and CDR2 is FRNRAP in the germline V gene. The CDR3 totals 16 residues. On this clone: Its specificity is not known.

The donors, nominally healthy at sampling, likely had unrecorded immune exposures. This TCR was recovered from a man aged 18 to 30 in good health and CMV-seronegative. This rearrangement joins TRBV12-5 to TRBJ2-5; a weak D match, TRBD1 (5 bases). The last part of the DNA fits TRBJ2-7 better; the J call may be wrong. The sequenced sample was PBMCs. For the CDR3, the DNA is TGTGCTAGTGGTTTGGTAGTAGGCAGGGAACCCTACGAGCAGTACTTC. Translating it yields CASGLVVGREPYEQYF.